This T cell receptor beta chain was recorded in a study of blood T cell repertoires in COVID-19. Study-level information: Nucleic acid was either cDNA or gDNA, and it came from T cells, B-cell-depleted T cells, or PBMCs.

The CDR3 runs to 16 residues. V lost 2 bases and J lost 2, with 16 bases in between. The V gene's germline CDR1 is LNHDA and CDR2 SQIVND (reference sequence). Some clones are missing from TCRdb's copy, which holds only in-frame ones; the method was immunoSEQ multiplex PCR. Of more than 80,000 clones listed, around 86% are singletons. The chain is built from TRBV19 and TRBJ2-7, with D maybe TRBD2 (5 bases). The origin of this receptor is a man aged 45-60 years with active COVID-19. Sequencing was done on a sample of peripheral blood. The CDR3 coding sequence is TGTGCCAGTAGTATACGGCCGGGAATCGGCGCCTACGAGCAGTACTTC. This sequence encodes CASSIRPGIGAYEQYF.